The 3 T cell receptor beta chains presented below share a single source sample, sequenced in a study of siplizumab effects on memory and regulatory T cells. Clones were sequenced by immunoSEQ multiplex PCR, and TCRdb holds only the in-frame ones, with some missing. The table records under 100,000 clones, about nine tenths of them present only once. The specimen was Tregs sorted from blood. These receptors were taken from a human donor in good health.

This sequence joins TRBV21-1 and TRBJ2-5; the table assigns TRBD1, which was not confirmed against the DNA. TRBV21-1 is an annotated pseudogene. The CDR3 length is 17 residues. The DNA for the CDR3 is TGTGCCAGCAGCAAAGGTGTGGGACAGAATGGCCAAGAGACCCAGTACTTC. It encodes CASSKGVGQNGQETQYF.

This chain joins TRBV28 and TRBJ1-5, with unresolved D. This CDR3 is built from 16 residues. The ends were cut back, 1 base at V and 2 bases at J, with 12 bases in the middle. CDR1 and CDR2 (germline): MDHEN, SYDVKM. CDR3: CASSLFLGRGNQPQHF. CDR3 nucleotides: TGTGCCAGCAGTTTATTTCTGGGTAGGGGCAATCAGCCCCAGCATTTT.

The J gene is TRBJ2-6, the V gene TRBV5-6; D gene unclear. Germline values: CDR1 SGHDT, CDR2 YYEEEE. CDR3 length: 16 residues. Trimming removed 4 bases from V and 0 bases from J, with 11 bases in between. The CDR3 bases are TGTGCCAGCAGCCTTCGGCTGGTCTCTGGGGCCAACGTCCTGACTTTC. It is translated as CASSLRLVSGANVLTF.